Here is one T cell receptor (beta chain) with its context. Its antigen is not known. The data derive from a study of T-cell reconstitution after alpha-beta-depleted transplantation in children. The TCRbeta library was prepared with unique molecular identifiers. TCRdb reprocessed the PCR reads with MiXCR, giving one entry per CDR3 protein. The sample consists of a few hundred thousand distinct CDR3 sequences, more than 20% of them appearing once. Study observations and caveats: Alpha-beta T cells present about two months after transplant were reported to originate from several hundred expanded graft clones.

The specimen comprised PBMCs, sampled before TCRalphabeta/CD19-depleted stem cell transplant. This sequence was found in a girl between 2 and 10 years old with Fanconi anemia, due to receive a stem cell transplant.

CDR3 in amino acids: CSAGPGLLRYEQYF. CDR3 nucleotide sequence: TGCAGTGCTGGTCCGGGACTACTGAGGTACGAGCAGTACTTC. The V call is TRBV20-1, the J call TRBJ2-7; TRBD2 matches at 7 bases. The V and J ends lost 5 bases and 4 bases, in that order; junction bases with no gene match: 11. This CDR3 is 14 amino acids long. The germline CDR1 and CDR2 sequences are DFQATT and SNEGSKA (reference sequence).